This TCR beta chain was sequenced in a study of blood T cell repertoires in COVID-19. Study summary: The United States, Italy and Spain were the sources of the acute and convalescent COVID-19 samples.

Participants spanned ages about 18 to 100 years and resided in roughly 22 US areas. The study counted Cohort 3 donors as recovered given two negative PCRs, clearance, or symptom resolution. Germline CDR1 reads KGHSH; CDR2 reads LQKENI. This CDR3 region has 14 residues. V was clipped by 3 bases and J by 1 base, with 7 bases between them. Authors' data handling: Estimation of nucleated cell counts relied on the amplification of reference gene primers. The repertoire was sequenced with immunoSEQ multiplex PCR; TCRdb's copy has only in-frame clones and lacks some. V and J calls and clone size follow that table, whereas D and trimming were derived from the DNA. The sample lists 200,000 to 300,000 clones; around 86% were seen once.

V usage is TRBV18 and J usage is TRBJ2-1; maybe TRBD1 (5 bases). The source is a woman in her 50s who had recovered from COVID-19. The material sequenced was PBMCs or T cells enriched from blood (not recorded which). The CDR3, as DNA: TGTGCCAGCTCACCCCAGGGATCCTACAATGAGCAGTTCTTC. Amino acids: CASSPQGSYNEQFF. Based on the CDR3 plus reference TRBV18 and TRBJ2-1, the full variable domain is NAGVMQNPRHLVRRRGQEARLRCSPMKGHSHVYWYRQLPEEGLKFMVYLQKENIIDESGMPKERFSAEFPKEGPSILRIQQVVRGDSAAYFCASSPQGSYNEQFFGPGTRLTVL.